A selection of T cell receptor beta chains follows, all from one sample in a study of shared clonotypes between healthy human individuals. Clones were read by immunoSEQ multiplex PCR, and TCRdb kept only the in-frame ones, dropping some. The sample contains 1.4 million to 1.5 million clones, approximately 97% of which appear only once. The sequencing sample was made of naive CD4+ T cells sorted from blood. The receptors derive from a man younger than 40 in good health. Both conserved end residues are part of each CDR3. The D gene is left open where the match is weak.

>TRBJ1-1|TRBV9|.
CASSGRQNTEAFF
TGTGCCAGCAGCGGGCGGCAGAACACTGAAGCTTTCTTT
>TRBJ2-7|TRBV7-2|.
CASNPRVSSYEQYF
TGTGCCAGCAACCCGCGGGTTAGTTCCTACGAGCAGTACTTC
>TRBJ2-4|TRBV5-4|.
CASSFGRTLAKNIQYF
TGTGCCAGCAGCTTCGGTCGGACTCTAGCCAAAAACATTCAGTACTTC
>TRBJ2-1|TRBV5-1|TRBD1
CASSSGTGGNEQFF
TGCGCCAGCAGCAGCGGGACAGGGGGCAATGAGCAGTTCTTC
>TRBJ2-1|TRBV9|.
CASSVGGASSYNEQFF
TGTGCCAGCAGCGTAGGGGGCGCTTCCTCCTACAATGAGCAGTTCTTC
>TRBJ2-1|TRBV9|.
CASSPLGGAHNEQFF
TGTGCCAGCAGTCCCCTGGGGGGGGCCCACAATGAGCAGTTCTTC
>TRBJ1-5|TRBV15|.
CATSSPHDPDQPQHF
TGTGCCACCAGCAGTCCACACGACCCGGATCAGCCCCAGCATTTT
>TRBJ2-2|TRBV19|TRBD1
CASRYRGGTTGELFF
TGTGCCAGCAGGTACAGGGGTGGTACCACCGGGGAGCTGTTTTTT
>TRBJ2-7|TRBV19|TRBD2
CASSILPGLAAVSEQYF
TGTGCCAGTAGTATTTTACCCGGACTAGCGGCAGTATCCGAGCAGTACTTC
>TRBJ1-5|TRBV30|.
CAFRRTGQGSNQPQHF
TGTGCCTTCCGAAGAACAGGGCAGGGTAGCAATCAGCCCCAGCATTTT
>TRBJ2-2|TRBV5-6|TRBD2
CASSSGLAANTGELFF
TGTGCCAGCAGCTCAGGACTAGCGGCGAACACCGGGGAGCTGTTTTTT
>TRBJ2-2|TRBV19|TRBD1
CASTSDRERTGELFF
TGTGCCAGTACCTCGGACAGGGAACGGACCGGGGAGCTGTTTTTT
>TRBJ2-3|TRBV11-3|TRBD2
CASSLAGTSGVTDTQYF
TGTGCCAGCAGCTTAGCCGGGACTAGCGGGGTCACAGATACGCAGTATTTT
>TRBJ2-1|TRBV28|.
CATASYNEQFF
TGTGCCACCGCGAGCTACAATGAGCAGTTCTTC
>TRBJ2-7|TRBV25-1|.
CASSLGREQYF
TGTGCCAGCAGCCTCGGCCGCGAGCAGTACTTC
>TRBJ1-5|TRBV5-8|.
CASKTRDTHNQPQHF
TGTGCCAGCAAAACCAGGGACACACACAATCAGCCCCAGCATTTT
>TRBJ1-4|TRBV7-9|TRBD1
CASSPTGKNEKLFF
TGTGCCAGCAGCCCGACAGGGAAAAATGAAAAACTGTTTTTT
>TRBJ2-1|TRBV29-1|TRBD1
CSVARDRVTTEQFF
TGCAGCGTGGCCCGGGACAGGGTAACGACTGAGCAGTTCTTC
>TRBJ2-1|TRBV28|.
CASSPPPGWNEQFF
TGTGCCAGCAGTCCTCCCCCGGGGTGGAATGAGCAGTTCTTC
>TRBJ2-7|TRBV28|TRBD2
CASSPGTRIHEQYF
TGTGCCAGCAGCCCTGGGACTAGAATCCACGAGCAGTACTTC
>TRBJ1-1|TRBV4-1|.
CASSQSDFRAFF
TGCGCCAGCAGCCAGAGCGATTTCCGAGCTTTCTTT
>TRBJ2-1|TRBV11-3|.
CASSSRSFFGADEQFF
TGTGCCAGCAGTTCCCGCTCCTTCTTTGGGGCTGATGAGCAGTTCTTC